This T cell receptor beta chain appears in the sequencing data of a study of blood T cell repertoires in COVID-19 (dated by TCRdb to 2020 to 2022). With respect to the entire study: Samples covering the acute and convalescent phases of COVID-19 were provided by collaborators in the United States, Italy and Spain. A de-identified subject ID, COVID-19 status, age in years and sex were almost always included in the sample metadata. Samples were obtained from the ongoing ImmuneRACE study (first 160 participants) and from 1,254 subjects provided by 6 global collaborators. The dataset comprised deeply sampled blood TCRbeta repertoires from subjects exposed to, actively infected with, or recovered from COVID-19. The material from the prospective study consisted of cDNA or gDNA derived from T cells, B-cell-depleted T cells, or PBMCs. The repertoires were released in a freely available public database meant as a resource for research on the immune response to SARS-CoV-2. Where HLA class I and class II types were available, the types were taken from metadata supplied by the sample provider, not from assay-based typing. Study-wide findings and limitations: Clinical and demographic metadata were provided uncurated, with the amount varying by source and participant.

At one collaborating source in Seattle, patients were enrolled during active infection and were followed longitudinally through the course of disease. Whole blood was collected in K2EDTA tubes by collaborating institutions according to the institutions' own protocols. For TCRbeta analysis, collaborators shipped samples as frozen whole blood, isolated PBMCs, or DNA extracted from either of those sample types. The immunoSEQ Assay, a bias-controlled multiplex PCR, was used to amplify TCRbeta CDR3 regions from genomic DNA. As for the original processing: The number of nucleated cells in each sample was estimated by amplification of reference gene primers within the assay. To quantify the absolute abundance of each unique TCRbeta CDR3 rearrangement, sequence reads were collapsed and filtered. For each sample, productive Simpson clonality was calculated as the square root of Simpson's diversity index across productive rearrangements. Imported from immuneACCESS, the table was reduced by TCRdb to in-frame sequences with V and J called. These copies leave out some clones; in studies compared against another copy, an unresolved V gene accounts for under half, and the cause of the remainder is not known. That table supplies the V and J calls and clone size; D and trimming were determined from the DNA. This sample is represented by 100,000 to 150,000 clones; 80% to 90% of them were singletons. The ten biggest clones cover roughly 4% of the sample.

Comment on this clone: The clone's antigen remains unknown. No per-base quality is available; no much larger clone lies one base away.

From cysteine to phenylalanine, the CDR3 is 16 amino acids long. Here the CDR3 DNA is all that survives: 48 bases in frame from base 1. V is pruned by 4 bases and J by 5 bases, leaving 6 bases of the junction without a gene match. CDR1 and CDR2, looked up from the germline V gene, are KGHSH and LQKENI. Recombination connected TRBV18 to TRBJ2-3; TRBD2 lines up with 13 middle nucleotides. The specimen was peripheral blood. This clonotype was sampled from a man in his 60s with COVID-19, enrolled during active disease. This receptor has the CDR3 CASSQLAGGFQDTQYF. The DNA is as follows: TGTGCCAGCTCACAACTAGCGGGGGGGTTTCAAGATACGCAGTATTTT.